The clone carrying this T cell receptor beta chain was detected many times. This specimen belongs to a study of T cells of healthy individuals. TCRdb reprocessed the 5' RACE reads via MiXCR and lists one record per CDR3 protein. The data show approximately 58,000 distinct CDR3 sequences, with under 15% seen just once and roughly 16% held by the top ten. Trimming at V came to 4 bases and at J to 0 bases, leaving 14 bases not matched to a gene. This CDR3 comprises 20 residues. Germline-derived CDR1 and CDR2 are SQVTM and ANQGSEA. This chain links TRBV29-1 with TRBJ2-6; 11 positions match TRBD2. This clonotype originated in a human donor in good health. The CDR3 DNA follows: TGCAGCGTTGGAATGGGGTCGACTAGCGGGGCCTACTCTGGGGCCAACGTCCTGACTTTC. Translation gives CSVGMGSTSGAYSGANVLTF.